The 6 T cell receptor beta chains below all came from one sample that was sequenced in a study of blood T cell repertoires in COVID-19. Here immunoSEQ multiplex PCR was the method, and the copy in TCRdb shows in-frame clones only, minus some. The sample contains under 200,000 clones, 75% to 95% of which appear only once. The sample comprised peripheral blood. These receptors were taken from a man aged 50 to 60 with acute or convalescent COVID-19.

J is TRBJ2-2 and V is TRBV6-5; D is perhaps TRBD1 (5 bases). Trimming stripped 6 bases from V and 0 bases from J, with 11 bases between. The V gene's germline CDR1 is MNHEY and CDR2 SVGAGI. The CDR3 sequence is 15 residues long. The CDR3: CASRETASNTGELFF. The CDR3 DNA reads TGTGCCAGCAGGGAGACAGCATCGAACACCGGGGAGCTGTTTTTT.

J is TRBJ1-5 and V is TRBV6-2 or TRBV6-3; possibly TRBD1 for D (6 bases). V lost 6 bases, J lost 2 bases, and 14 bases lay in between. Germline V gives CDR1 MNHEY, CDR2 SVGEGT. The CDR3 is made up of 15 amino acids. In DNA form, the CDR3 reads TGTGCCAGCAGCAACAGGGTGGGGGGCAATCAGCCCCAGCATTTT. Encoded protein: CASSNRVGGNQPQHF.

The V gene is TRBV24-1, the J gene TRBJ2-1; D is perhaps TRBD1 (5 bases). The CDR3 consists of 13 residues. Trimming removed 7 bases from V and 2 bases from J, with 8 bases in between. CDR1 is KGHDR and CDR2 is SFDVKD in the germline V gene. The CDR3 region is CATSRAAYNEQFF. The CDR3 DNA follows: TGTGCCACCAGCAGGGCGGCCTACAATGAGCAGTTCTTC.

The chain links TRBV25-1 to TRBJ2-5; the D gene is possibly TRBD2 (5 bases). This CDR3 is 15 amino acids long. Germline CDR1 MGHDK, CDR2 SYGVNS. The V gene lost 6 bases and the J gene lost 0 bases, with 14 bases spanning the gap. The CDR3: CASSPLVGNQETQYF. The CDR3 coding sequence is TGTGCCAGCAGCCCCCTCGTCGGGAACCAAGAGACCCAGTACTTC.

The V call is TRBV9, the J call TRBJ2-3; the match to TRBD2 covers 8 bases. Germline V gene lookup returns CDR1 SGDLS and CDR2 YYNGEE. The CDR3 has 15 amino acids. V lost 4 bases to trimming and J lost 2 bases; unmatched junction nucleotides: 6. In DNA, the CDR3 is TGTGCCAGCAGCTCCACCGGGGGGGACACAGATACGCAGTATTTT. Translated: CASSSTGGDTDTQYF.

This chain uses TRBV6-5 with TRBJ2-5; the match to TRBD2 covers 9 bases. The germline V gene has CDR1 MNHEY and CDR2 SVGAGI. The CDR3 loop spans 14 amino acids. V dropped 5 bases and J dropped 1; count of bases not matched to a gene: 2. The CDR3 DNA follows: TGTGCCAGCAGTCCGGGACTAGCCCAAGAGACCCAGTACTTC. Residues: CASSPGLAQETQYF.